These 10 T cell receptor beta chains were sequenced from one sample in a study of radiation and T cells in renal cell carcinoma. Sequenced by immunoSEQ multiplex PCR; TCRdb stores in-frame clones only, minus some. This sample yields 140,000 or so clones, of which roughly 90% are seen a single time; less than 20% belongs to the top ten. The time point denotes: blood 4 weeks post-SBRT, at nephrectomy. Treatment specified: 15 Gy SBRT to primary tumor, nephrectomy 4 weeks later. The sample in question was blood, obtained from a patient whose treatment included radiotherapy and nephrectomy. These receptors were obtained from a woman between 50 and 59 years old with renal cell carcinoma.

The chain is built from TRBV28 and TRBJ2-2, with D uncertain. CDR1 is MDHEN and CDR2 is SYDVKM in the germline V gene. There are 15 residues in the CDR3. Deletions cut 3 bases from V and 1 base from J, with 9 bases between. The CDR3 region has the DNA TGTGCCAGCAGTTTTCTGGCAGGGAACACCGGGGAGCTGTTTTTT. This codes for CASSFLAGNTGELFF.

The V call is TRBV5-1, the J call TRBJ2-3, with unresolved D. CDR1 and CDR2 from the germline V gene are SGHRS and YFSETQ. This CDR3 comprises 15 residues. Trimming took off 3 bases at V and 0 bases at J, with 11 bases between the two ends. The chain's CDR3 is CASSSTDFSTDTQYF. The CDR3 nucleotides read TGCGCCAGCAGCTCCACCGACTTCAGCACAGATACGCAGTATTTT.

This clone was recorded a few times. The genes are TRBV2 and TRBJ2-7; maybe TRBD2 (6 bases). Trimming pared 7 bases from V and 4 bases from J, leaving 11 bases between. This CDR3 spans 12 amino acids. Germline V gives CDR1 SNHLY, CDR2 FYNNEI. Here the CDR3 reads CASNLGGYEQYF. The DNA of the CDR3 is TGTGCCAGCAATCTCGGAGGGTACGAGCAGTACTTC.

The V gene is TRBV19, the J gene TRBJ1-5; 8 bases match TRBD1. The CDR3 contains 16 residues. Trimming cost V 4 bases and J 1 base; bases outside gene matches: 6. Germline CDR1 is LNHDA and CDR2 is SQIVND (reference sequence). CDR3 amino acids: CASSTRTGPSNQPQHF. In DNA form, the CDR3 reads TGTGCCAGTAGTACCCGGACAGGGCCCAGCAATCAGCCCCAGCATTTT.

The J gene is TRBJ2-7, the V gene TRBV6-1; 15 bases fit TRBD2. The CDR3 sequence is 15 residues long. J gave up 7 bases and V 4 bases, and 5 bases lay outside the gene matches. Germline CDR1 and CDR2: MNHNS and SASEGT. The CDR3 DNA is TGTGCCAGCAGTGGCCAGGGACTAGCGGGGGGTGAGCAGTACTTC. As protein: CASSGQGLAGGEQYF.

This sequence joins TRBV18 and TRBJ1-2, with 9 bases matching TRBD1. CDR3 length: 15 amino acids. CDR1 is KGHSH, CDR2 LQKENI, per germline. Trimming cost V 3 bases and J 2 bases; bases outside gene matches: 4. This CDR3 reads CASSPGTGNNYGYTF. CDR3 DNA: TGTGCCAGCTCACCCGGGACAGGGAACAACTATGGCTACACCTTC.

The genes are TRBV7-6 and TRBJ2-5; no clear D gene. The CDR3 is 16 amino acids. V was pared by 3 bases and J by 4 bases, with 18 bases between. From germline, CDR1 is SGHVS and CDR2 FNYEAQ. CDR3 in DNA: TGTGCCAGCAGCTTCGCCCCAGGTTATGTACGAGAGACCCAGTACTTC. Protein sequence: CASSFAPGYVRETQYF.

This clone was seen a single time. DNA for the CDR3: TGCGCCAGCAGCCAAGGGGGACGGCGTACTAATGAAAAACTGTTTTTT. Translation gives CASSQGGRRTNEKLFF. The rearrangement links TRBV4-3 to TRBJ1-4; possible D gene TRBD1, 5 bases. Germline loops: CDR1 LGHNA, CDR2 YSLEER. The V and J ends lost 1 base and 2 bases respectively, with 11 bases between them. There are 16 residues in the CDR3.

This sequence joins TRBV18 and TRBJ2-7; D might be TRBD1 (6 bases). The CDR3 consists of 14 residues. CDR1 and CDR2 from the germline V gene are KGHSH and LQKENI. The germline V and J ends were trimmed by 3 bases and 1 base, with 10 bases remaining between them. The DNA for the CDR3 is TGTGCCAGCTCACCGGACAGAGGGTCCTACGAGCAGTACTTC. Translated: CASSPDRGSYEQYF.

This chain connects TRBV18 to TRBJ2-7; 9 nucleotides align to TRBD1. Germline V gives CDR1 KGHSH, CDR2 LQKENI. The CDR3 is made up of 13 amino acids. V shed 3 bases, J shed 5 bases, and the junction held 2 bases outside the gene matches. The CDR3 protein is CASSPGQGNEQYF. Here the CDR3 DNA reads TGTGCCAGCTCACCGGGACAGGGCAACGAGCAGTACTTC.